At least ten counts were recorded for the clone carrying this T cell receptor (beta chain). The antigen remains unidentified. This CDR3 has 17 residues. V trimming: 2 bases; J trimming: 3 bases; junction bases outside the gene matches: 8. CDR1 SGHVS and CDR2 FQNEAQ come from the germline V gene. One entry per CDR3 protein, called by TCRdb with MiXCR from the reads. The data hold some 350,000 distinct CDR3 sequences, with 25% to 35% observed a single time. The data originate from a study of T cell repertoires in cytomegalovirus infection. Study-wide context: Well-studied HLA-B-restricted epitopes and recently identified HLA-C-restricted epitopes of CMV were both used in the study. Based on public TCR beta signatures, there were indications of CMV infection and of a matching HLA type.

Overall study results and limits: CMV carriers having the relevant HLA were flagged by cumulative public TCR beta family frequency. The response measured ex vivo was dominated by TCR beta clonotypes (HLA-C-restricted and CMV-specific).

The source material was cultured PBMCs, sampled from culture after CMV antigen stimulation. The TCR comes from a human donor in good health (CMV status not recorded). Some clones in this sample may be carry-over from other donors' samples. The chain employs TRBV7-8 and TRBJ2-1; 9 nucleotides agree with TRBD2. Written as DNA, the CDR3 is TGTGCCAGCAGCTTATTCCCTAGCGGGACCGGCTACAATGAGCAGTTCTTC. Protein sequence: CASSLFPSGTGYNEQFF. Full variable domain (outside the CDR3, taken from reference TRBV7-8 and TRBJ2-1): GAGVSQSPRYKVAKRGQDVALRCDPISGHVSLFWYQQALGQGPEFLTYFQNEAQLDKSGLPSDRFFAERPEGSVSTLKIQRTQQEDSAVYLCASSLFPSGTGYNEQFFGPGTRLTVL.